Listed here is a single T cell receptor (beta chain). Its antigen is not known. The data derive from a study of T cell responses to AZD1222 COVID-19 vaccine. Profiling relied on immunoSEQ multiplex PCR, and the TCRdb table lists in-frame clones only, not all of them. The sample carries about 85,000 clones, 88% recorded once. Study results and limitations: Across the whole spike, CD4 TCRs peaked at regions 160-218 and 743-854. Of the AZD1222 recipients, only 6 or 7 were seropositive at baseline. Clonal diversity was possibly underestimated, and the donors were mostly white British, with more females. The reported proportion of spike-specific TCRs targeting unmutated variant regions was nearly half.

V shed 4 bases and J 4 bases; nucleotides not matched to a gene: 7. The CDR3 sequence is 15 residues long. CDR1 and CDR2 from the germline V gene are KGHSH and LQKENI. The TCR was taken from an adult in good health. V usage is TRBV18 and J usage is TRBJ2-1, with 7 bases aligning to TRBD2. The sequenced sample was peripheral blood, obtained on day 0 of AZD1222 vaccination. The CDR3 DNA reads TGTGCCAGCTCACGTTCTAGCGGAGGATACAATGAGCAGTTCTTC. Translated: CASSRSSGGYNEQFF.